This T cell receptor (beta chain) was sequenced during a study of shared clonotypes between healthy human individuals (dated by TCRdb to the early 2020s). At the level of the whole study: The cohort included a few men and two women between 18 and 49 years of age. For each donor, CD4 naive and CD4 memory were each given three plates, CD8 naive was given two plates, and CD8 memory was given one plate. To estimate repertoire size and how much clonotype sharing occurs between individuals, the study deeply sequenced the blood TCR repertoires of a handful of healthy adults. Different laboratories and diverse techniques were used to prepare libraries and sequence TCR repertoires, to increase sequencing depth and limit assay-specific biases. Per donor, leukapheresis produced somewhere between about 0.94 and 10 billion PBMCs. Results and caveats for the whole study, not just this receptor: Incomplete sequencing was indicated by rarefaction of sorted-subset datasets, despite the large sequencing depth. Larger estimated clonotype richness was generally found for naive subsets than for memory subsets. Sampling was restricted to blood, and TCR repertoires in tissue are likely to differ from TCR repertoires in blood. Pairwise subsampling led to the expectation that sequencing depth would affect the degree of clonotype sharing among donors. Compared with non-shared clonotypes, clonotypes shared by all four sorted-subset donors had higher generation probabilities. Because the study included a small number of donors, the genetic and exposure-history diversity represented was limited. Roughly 5.2% of naive CD4, 3% to 3.5% of naive CD8, 2.3% of memory CD4, and 0.4% of memory CD8 clonotypes were shared across four donors.

The donors were healthy, HIV-negative adults with no recently reported acute infections or vaccinations. Only Caucasian adults living in Nashville, Tennessee, USA were represented among the donors. CD4+ T cells were enriched through magnetic negative selection, after which naive cells were positively selected on CD45RA and the remaining negative fraction served as the memory subset. After blood collection by leukapheresis, PBMCs were isolated using Ficoll-Histopaque density gradient centrifugation and then cryopreserved in the vapor phase of liquid nitrogen. Analytical flow cytometry was used to check the purity and quantity of each magnetically sorted T cell population. Genomic DNA was isolated from every sorted fraction and measured by UV absorbance on a Nanodrop 2000c. Concerning this clone itself: No cognate antigen has been identified for it. Base qualities are not recorded, but no much larger clone differs from it by a single base.

TCR CDR3 regions were amplified from genomic DNA by multiplex PCR using the deep immunoSEQ assay. For each cell subset, the extracted genomic DNA was distributed evenly across all wells of several immunoSEQ 96-well plates, and each plate served as one replicate. For sorted subsets, roughly 200 ng of genomic DNA, equivalent to 30,000 or so T cell genomes, went into each replicate PCR. Purified libraries were quantified with a Qubit 3.0 fluorometer, sized on a Bioanalyzer 2100, and re-quantified with the KAPA Library Quantification kit. Each immunoSEQ 96-well plate was sequenced on its own single-read 150-cycle Illumina NextSeq 550 flow cell. In the source study's methods: The immunoSEQ output contained only junctional sequences without quality scores, so filtering could not match that applied to full-length reads. Sequences were annotated with PyIR, a Python wrapper for IgBLAST v1.9, using IMGT germline references to assign V/J genes and CDR3. Reads were filtered out if the reads had weak V/J assignments (E-value above 1e-6), no CDR3, stop codons, out-of-frame junctions, or ambiguous translated residues. A V3J clonotype was defined by an identical inferred V gene, J gene, and CDR3 amino acid sequence. The percentage overlap between two repertoires was calculated by dividing the number of shared unique clonotypes by the size of the smaller repertoire. Repertoire richness was assessed with RTK rarefaction, the Chao1 estimator, and Recon v2.1 estimates of unobserved clonotypes. OLGA was used to compute generation probabilities for all TCRbeta clonotypes that the gDNA method yielded from a handful of donors. TCRdb holds this immuneACCESS table with in-frame rearrangements only. Some clones are missing; in checked studies, unresolved V genes explain under half, and the rest has no known cause. The V and J calls and clone size come from that table; D and trimming were worked out from the DNA. The sample table records 1.5 million to 1.9 million clones; 98% of these occur just once. The ten largest make up around 0.47% of the sample.

Clipping removes 1 base from V and 2 bases from J, with 13 as the unmatched junction base count. CDR3 length: 20 amino acids, cysteine to phenylalanine. Of the read, only the CDR3 DNA is kept; its 60 bases are in frame from base 1. CDR1 is given as LNHDA and CDR2 as SQIVND, both from the germline V gene (reference sequence). The rearranged segments are TRBV19 and TRBJ2-6; 8 bases in the middle match TRBD1. Sequencing was carried out using naive CD4+ T cells sorted from blood. Interpreted using the paper, the cell subset or site label stands for: CD45RA+ positively selected. This sequence was found in a man aged 25 to 40 in good health. The sequence in DNA is TGTGCCAGTAGTATAGGAGGCAGGGGGCGCCTCTTCCCTGGGGCCAACGTCCTGACTTTC. It encodes CASSIGGRGRLFPGANVLTF. Outside the CDR3, residues come from the reference TRBV19 and TRBJ2-6 proteins, so the full variable domain is: DGGITQSPKYLFRKEGQNVTLSCEQNLNHDAMYWYRQDPGQGLRLIYYSQIVNDFQKGDIAEGYSVSREKKESFPLTVTSAQKNPTAFYLCASSIGGRGRLFPGANVLTFGAGSRLTVL.